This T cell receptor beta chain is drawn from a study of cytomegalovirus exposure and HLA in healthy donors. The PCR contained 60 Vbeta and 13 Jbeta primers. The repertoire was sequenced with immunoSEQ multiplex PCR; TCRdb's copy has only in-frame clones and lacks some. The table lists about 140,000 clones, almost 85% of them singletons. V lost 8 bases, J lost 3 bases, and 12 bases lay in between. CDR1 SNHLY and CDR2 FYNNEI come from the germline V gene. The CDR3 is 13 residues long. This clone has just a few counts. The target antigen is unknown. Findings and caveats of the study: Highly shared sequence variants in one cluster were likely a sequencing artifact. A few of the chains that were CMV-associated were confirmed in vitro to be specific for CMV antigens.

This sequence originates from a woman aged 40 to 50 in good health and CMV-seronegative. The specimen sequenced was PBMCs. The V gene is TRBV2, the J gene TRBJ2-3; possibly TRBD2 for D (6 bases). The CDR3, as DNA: TGTGCCAGCTCTCCTGCGGGGACAGATACGCAGTATTTT. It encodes CASSPAGTDTQYF.